Shown below are 14 T cell receptor beta chains from a single sample sequenced in a study of blood T cell repertoires in COVID-19. The repertoire was sequenced with immunoSEQ multiplex PCR; TCRdb's copy has only in-frame clones and lacks some. The sample includes a few hundred thousand clones, around 83% of them seen just once. The sample consisted of peripheral blood. The receptors were sampled from a woman aged 45-65 years with acute or convalescent COVID-19.

This chain uses TRBV29-1 with TRBJ1-2, with 9 positions matching TRBD1. The CDR3 is made up of 12 amino acids. V shed 6 bases and J 4 bases; nucleotides not matched to a gene: 3. Germline lookup yields CDR1 SQVTM and CDR2 ANQGSEA. CDR3 region: CSVGTGTYGYTF. CDR3 nucleotide sequence: TGCAGCGTCGGGACAGGGACCTATGGCTACACCTTC.

The chain employs TRBV10-3 and TRBJ2-5; D is unclear. Between the trimmed V and J ends, which lost 2 bases and 3 bases, there was a span of 4 bases. CDR3 size: 12 residues. Germline V gene data show CDR1 as ENHRY and CDR2 as SYGVKD. CDR3 nucleotide sequence: TGTGCCATCAGTGAGGCAGAAGAGACCCAGTACTTC. Encoded protein: CAISEAEETQYF.

V is TRBV19 and J is TRBJ1-5, with a possible D match to TRBD1 (6 bases). V was pared by 7 bases and J by 8 bases, with 21 bases between. CDR1 and CDR2 (germline): LNHDA, SQIVND (reference sequence). CDR3 length: 15 residues. The CDR3 nucleotides are TGTGCCAGTACCACCCGGGGGGCGAACGGAGAGCCCCAGCATTTT. This codes for CASTTRGANGEPQHF.

The chain combines TRBV7-9 with TRBJ1-1, with D perhaps TRBD1 (6 bases). Germline V CDR1 and CDR2: SEHNR, FQNEAQ (reference sequence). There are 13 residues in the CDR3. V was trimmed by 4 bases and J by 7 bases, leaving 13 bases between them. CDR3 DNA: TGTGCCAGCAGCTCCACAGGGTTAAGTGAAGCTTTCTTT. Protein: CASSSTGLSEAFF.

V and J are TRBV3-1 (or the pseudogene TRBV3-2) and TRBJ2-5; 8 nucleotides align to TRBD1. Germline V CDR1 and CDR2: LGHDT, YNNKEL (reference sequence). Trimming cost V 3 bases and J 4 bases; bases outside gene matches: 7. The CDR3 runs 15 residues. The chain's CDR3 is CASSQPARGPETQYF. CDR3 sequence (DNA): TGTGCCAGCAGCCAGCCGGCCAGGGGGCCAGAGACCCAGTACTTC.

Written as DNA, the CDR3 is TGTGCCAGCAGCCATCCAGGGGTCCGGTATCCAGATACGCAGTATTTT. Translation gives CASSHPGVRYPDTQYF. The chain links TRBV7-8 to TRBJ2-3, with TRBD1 as a possible D gene (6 bases). CDR1 and CDR2 (germline): SGHVS, FQNEAQ. The V end was cut by 5 bases, the J end by 4 bases, with 19 bases between. The CDR3 has 16 amino acids.

This chain joins TRBV29-1 and TRBJ1-1, with TRBD1 as a possible D gene (6 bases). This CDR3 is built from 13 residues. The germline V and J ends were trimmed by 6 bases and 4 bases, with 15 bases remaining between them. CDR1 is SQVTM and CDR2 is ANQGSEA in the germline V gene. The chain's CDR3 is CSVFTGIGTEAFF. Written as DNA, the CDR3 is TGCAGCGTATTCACAGGGATAGGCACTGAAGCTTTCTTT.

This sequence joins TRBV7-9 and TRBJ1-2, with 10 positions matching TRBD1. V lost 5 bases to trimming and J lost 5 bases; unmatched junction nucleotides: 5. Germline V gene data show CDR1 as SEHNR and CDR2 as FQNEAQ (reference sequence). This CDR3 has 14 residues. DNA of the CDR3: TGTGCCAGCAGCGCGCTGGGACAGGGGTATGGCTACACCTTC. As protein: CASSALGQGYGYTF.

The chain is built from TRBV19 and TRBJ1-5; no clear D. V shed 3 bases and J shed 1 base, with 16 bases lying between them. Germline values: CDR1 LNHDA, CDR2 SQIVND (reference sequence). The CDR3 totals 17 residues. The CDR3, as DNA: TGTGCCAGTAGTATGGCCAGGAGCGGAGGGAGCAATCAGCCCCAGCATTTT. Its translation is CASSMARSGGSNQPQHF.

The chain combines TRBV10-3 with TRBJ1-1, with TRBD1 as a possible D gene (5 bases). Per germline, CDR1 ENHRY and CDR2 SYGVKD. This CDR3 comprises 14 residues. V was trimmed by 3 bases and J by 3 bases, leaving 11 bases between them. CDR3 in DNA: TGTGCCATCAGTGAAACCGGGGGGGACACTGAAGCTTTCTTT. This translates into CAISETGGDTEAFF.

The chain uses TRBV4-2 and TRBJ2-1; the match to TRBD2 covers 10 bases. Unmatched junction bases numbered 7, after V lost 1 base and J lost 7 bases. Germline V gene lookup returns CDR1 LGHNA and CDR2 YNFKEQ. The CDR3 length is 16 residues. In DNA form, the CDR3 reads TGTGCCAGCAGCCAAGCCCTAGCGGGAGTTGCTAATGAGCAGTTCTTC. Its protein product is CASSQALAGVANEQFF.

The chain uses TRBV19 and TRBJ1-4; D remains unclear. Germline V CDR1 and CDR2: LNHDA, SQIVND (reference sequence). The CDR3 is made up of 15 amino acids. Trimming pared 5 bases from V and 7 bases from J, leaving 17 bases between. Here the CDR3 reads CASSPSDLESEKLFF. The CDR3 nucleotides read TGTGCCAGTAGTCCCAGTGATCTAGAAAGTGAAAAACTGTTTTTT.

The chain links TRBV6-6 to TRBJ2-1; TRBD2 might be the D (6 bases). V lost 6 bases, J lost 1 base, and 13 bases lay in between. This CDR3 has 15 residues. The germline gives CDR1 MNHNY, CDR2 SVGAGI (reference sequence). CDR3 loop: CASSPRGGSYNEQFF. As DNA, the CDR3 is TGTGCCAGCAGCCCAAGGGGAGGATCCTACAATGAGCAGTTCTTC.

The chain combines TRBV7-8 with TRBJ2-5, with D hard to call. CDR3 length: 14 residues. Trimming pared 5 bases from V and 0 bases from J, leaving 10 bases between. CDR1 and CDR2 from the germline V gene are SGHVS and FQNEAQ. CDR3 sequence (DNA): TGTGCCAGCAGCCTAAACACGAACCAAGAGACCCAGTACTTC. Its protein product is CASSLNTNQETQYF.